The next 16 T cell receptor beta chains were all read from a single sample in a study of blood T cell repertoires in COVID-19. Clones were read by immunoSEQ multiplex PCR, and TCRdb kept only the in-frame ones, dropping some. This sample yields about 78,000 clones, of which about nine tenths are seen a single time; around 0.96% belongs to the top ten. The material sequenced was peripheral blood. Receptor source: a woman between 45 and 65 years old in a cohort sampled during active COVID-19.

The chain links TRBV2 to TRBJ1-1, with 9 nucleotides matching TRBD1. The germline V gene encodes CDR1 SNHLY and CDR2 FYNNEI. Germline trimming cut 2 bases from V and 5 bases from J; bases unmatched to any gene: 9. The CDR3 runs 16 residues. CDR3: CASSEWTGAVKTEAFF. In nucleotides, the CDR3 is TGTGCCAGCAGTGAATGGACAGGGGCGGTCAAGACTGAAGCTTTCTTT.

The V and J genes are TRBV19 and TRBJ1-5; D possibly corresponds to TRBD1 (6 bases). Per germline, CDR1 LNHDA and CDR2 SQIVND (reference sequence). V lost 6 bases and J 0 bases, leaving 15 bases between the germline ends. This CDR3 has 16 amino acids. The CDR3 loop is CASRWGGGDSNQPQHF. CDR3 DNA: TGTGCCAGTAGATGGGGAGGGGGGGATAGCAATCAGCCCCAGCATTTT.

The V and J genes are TRBV5-1 and TRBJ2-2, with D possibly matching TRBD2 (6 bases). With 5 bases removed from V and 5 bases from J, the gap between germline ends came to 13 bases. Germline CDR1 reads SGHRS; CDR2 reads YFSETQ. There are 14 residues in the CDR3. The CDR3 reads CASSSGEETGELFF. The CDR3 coding sequence is TGCGCCAGCAGTTCGGGGGAGGAAACCGGGGAGCTGTTTTTT.

The rearrangement joins TRBV11-2 to TRBJ2-3; TRBD2 agrees at 8 bases. The length of the CDR3 is 16 residues. Trimming cost V 2 bases and J 0 bases; bases outside gene matches: 4. Per the germline V gene, CDR1 is SGHAT and CDR2 is FQNNGV. CDR3 sequence reads: CASSLLVAGSTDTQYF. The CDR3 DNA is TGTGCCAGCAGCTTACTAGTAGCGGGAAGCACAGATACGCAGTATTTT.

The chain recombines TRBV7-3 with TRBJ1-1, with D maybe TRBD1 (5 bases). Germline-derived CDR1 and CDR2 are SGHTA and FQGTGA. The CDR3 is made up of 13 amino acids. V was clipped by 5 bases and J by 1 base, with 8 bases between them. The chain's CDR3 is CASSPTGNTEAFF. The CDR3, as DNA: TGTGCCAGCAGCCCTACAGGGAACACTGAAGCTTTCTTT.

The chain has TRBV14 and TRBJ2-2, with D maybe TRBD1 (6 bases). Trimming removed 1 base from V and 7 bases from J, with 13 bases in between. CDR3 length: 15 amino acids. The germline V gene encodes CDR1 SGHDN and CDR2 FVKESK. The CDR3: CASSQVPGDVGELFF. The CDR3 nucleotides read TGTGCCAGCAGCCAAGTCCCAGGGGATGTCGGGGAGCTGTTTTTT.

The chain combines TRBV5-6 with TRBJ2-3; D gene unclear. The CDR3 has 15 amino acids. Trimming removed 4 bases at V and 0 bases at J, with 12 bases between. Germline V gives CDR1 SGHDT, CDR2 YYEEEE. The CDR3 region is CASSPWSVSTDTQYF. CDR3 sequence (DNA): TGTGCCAGCAGCCCTTGGAGTGTAAGCACAGATACGCAGTATTTT.

This clone was counted a single time. CDR3 in DNA: TGTGCCAGCACCCCAGTCTCCTACAATGAGCAGTTCTTC. It encodes CASTPVSYNEQFF. The chain joins TRBV28 to TRBJ2-1; no firm D call. Deletions cut 7 bases from V and 0 bases from J, with 7 bases between. This CDR3 region has 13 residues. CDR1 is MDHEN and CDR2 is SYDVKM in the germline V gene.

The chain has TRBV3-1 (or the pseudogene TRBV3-2) and TRBJ2-2; 7 bases line up with TRBD2. The germline gives CDR1 LGHDT, CDR2 YNNKEL (reference sequence). Losses at the gene ends were 4 bases for V and 8 bases for J; bases not matched to a gene: 10. This CDR3 is built from 15 residues. The CDR3 here is CASSPQFGLVGELFF. As DNA, the CDR3 is TGTGCCAGCAGCCCCCAGTTTGGACTAGTGGGGGAGCTGTTTTTT.

The chain has TRBV3-1 (or the pseudogene TRBV3-2) and TRBJ2-1; 15 nucleotides line up with TRBD2. CDR3 length equals 17 residues. Germline V gives CDR1 LGHDT, CDR2 YNNKEL (reference sequence). V was clipped by 3 bases and J by 8 bases; unmatched bases: 8. The CDR3 is CASSHYPGLAGGDEQFF. Here the CDR3 DNA reads TGTGCCAGCAGCCATTATCCGGGACTAGCGGGAGGTGATGAGCAGTTCTTC.

V and J are TRBV28 and TRBJ1-5; 8 nucleotides line up with TRBD1. Trimming took 3 bases from V and 5 from J; bases not matched to a gene: 0. Per the germline V gene, CDR1 is MDHEN and CDR2 is SYDVKM. CDR3 length equals 13 residues. The CDR3 here is CASSFRGHQPQHF. DNA for the CDR3: TGTGCCAGCAGTTTCAGGGGGCATCAGCCCCAGCATTTT.

V and J are TRBV4-1 and TRBJ1-2; TRBD1 matches at 8 bases. With 4 bases clipped from V and 5 bases from J, the junction kept 3 bases outside the gene matches. The CDR3 is made up of 13 amino acids. Germline CDR1 and CDR2: MGHRA and YSYEKL. CDR3 residues: CASSPGGAYGYTF. The CDR3 nucleotides are TGCGCCAGCAGCCCAGGGGGCGCATATGGCTACACCTTC.

The chain combines TRBV18 with TRBJ1-1; D is uncertain. V was shortened by 0 bases and J by 3 bases, with 11 bases between the two germline ends. This CDR3 is 15 amino acids long. CDR1 and CDR2 from the germline V gene are KGHSH and LQKENI. The CDR3 sequence: CASSPPGAGDTEAFF. Here the CDR3 DNA reads TGTGCCAGCTCACCACCGGGAGCTGGGGACACTGAAGCTTTCTTT.

In the case of this clone: Germline is not matched at one junction end, which may reflect a read error. V usage is TRBV6-1 and J usage is TRBJ2-3, with D maybe TRBD1 (6 bases). The V gene's germline CDR1 is MNHNS and CDR2 SASEGT. This CDR3 contains 15 residues. The CDR3 protein is CASSEWGTFTNTQYF. Written as DNA, the CDR3 is TGTGCCAGCAGTGAATGGGGGACATTCACAAATACGCAGTATTTT.

This chain connects TRBV5-5 to TRBJ1-4; the match to TRBD1 covers 9 bases. The CDR3 totals 16 residues. CDR1 is SGHKS and CDR2 is YYEKEE in the germline V gene (reference sequence). Unmatched junction bases numbered 10, after V lost 2 bases and J lost 8 bases. The chain's CDR3 is CASSLLGGQGREKLFF. The CDR3 DNA sequence: TGTGCCAGCAGCTTATTGGGGGGACAGGGTCGAGAAAAACTGTTTTTT.

This sequence joins TRBV10-3 and TRBJ2-7, with TRBD1 identical over 11 bases. The CDR3 sequence is 15 residues long. The V and J ends lost 0 bases and 2 bases, in that order; junction bases with no gene match: 0. Germline values: CDR1 ENHRY, CDR2 SYGVKD. CDR3 bases: TGTGCCATCAGTGAGTCGGGACAGGGGGCCTACGAGCAGTACTTC. It translates to CAISESGQGAYEQYF.